Each of the 24 T cell receptor beta chains below was sequenced from the same sample in a study of identical twins. Via MiXCR, TCRdb re-called the 5' RACE reads, giving one row per CDR3 protein. The sample carries 420,000 or so distinct CDR3 sequences, approximately 18% recorded once. Sequenced sample: naive T cells sorted from blood. All receptors come from a middle-aged man in good health.

Many counts were recorded for this clonotype. The gene calls are TRBV27 and TRBJ2-1; TRBD2 matches 8 bases. Trimming at V came to 6 bases and at J to 4 bases, leaving 17 bases not matched to a gene. The CDR3 consists of 18 residues. The germline gives CDR1 MNHEY, CDR2 SMNVEV (reference sequence). DNA of the CDR3: TGTGCCAGCAGCTTGGTACTTGGGTTAGCGGGAAAGTACAATGAGCAGTTCTTC. It translates to CASSLVLGLAGKYNEQFF.

This sequence joins TRBV5-1 and TRBJ2-1; D is undetermined. The V gene's germline CDR1 is SGHRS and CDR2 YFSETQ. V dropped 1 base and J dropped 7 bases, with 12 bases sitting between them. The CDR3 is made up of 14 amino acids. CDR3 DNA sequence: TGCGCCAGCAGCTTGCCGATACAGCAGAATGAGCAGTTCTTC. It encodes CASSLPIQQNEQFF. The whole variable domain, filled in from reference TRBV5-1 and TRBJ2-1, reads KAGVTQTPRYLIKTRGQQVTLSCSPISGHRSVSWYQQTPGQGLQFLFEYFSETQRNKGNFPGRFSGRQFSNSRSEMNVSTLELGDSALYLCASSLPIQQNEQFFGPGTRLTVL.

The chain couples TRBV5-4 to TRBJ2-3; 8 nucleotides match TRBD2. Per the germline V gene, CDR1 is SGHNT and CDR2 is YYREEE (reference sequence). Losses at the gene ends were 5 bases for V and 7 bases for J; bases not matched to a gene: 12. The CDR3 has 15 residues. CDR3 in DNA: TGTGCCAGCAGAACCGGGACTCGGGGGGGCTATACGCAGTATTTT. Translation: CASRTGTRGGYTQYF.

This clonotype was recorded at least ten times. The chain carries TRBV20-1 and TRBJ1-2; tentatively, D is TRBD1 (6 bases). Germline V gene sequence: CDR1 DFQATT, CDR2 SNEGSKA (reference sequence). V was pared by 6 bases and J by 8 bases, with 13 bases between. This CDR3 comprises 11 residues. CDR3 coding DNA: TGCAGTGCATACAGGGTTGAGGGCTACACCTTC. This codes for CSAYRVEGYTF.

This clonotype was detected ten times or more. The V gene is TRBV6-2 or TRBV6-3, the J gene TRBJ2-5; D unresolved. Germline CDR1 and CDR2: MNHEY and SVGEGT. This CDR3 is built from 16 residues. V lost 5 bases, J lost 1 base, and 17 bases lay in between. CDR3 region: CASSASLLNAQETQYF. The CDR3, as DNA: TGTGCCAGCAGTGCCTCACTTCTGAACGCCCAAGAGACCCAGTACTTC.

The rearrangement uses TRBV12-2 and TRBJ2-5; TRBD2 reflects the table's D call only, with no check against the DNA. TRBV12-2 is marked as a pseudogene. This CDR3 region has 17 residues. CDR3 amino acids: CASRLADLAETQETQYF. In DNA form, the CDR3 reads TGTGCAAGTCGCTTAGCCGATTTAGCGGAGACCCAAGAGACCCAGTACTTC.

This clonotype has just a few counts. The chain carries TRBV19 and TRBJ2-7; D remains unclear. This CDR3 has 14 residues. Germline loops: CDR1 LNHDA, CDR2 SQIVND (reference sequence). V lost 4 bases and J 3 bases, leaving 13 bases between the germline ends. CDR3 nucleotides: TGTGCCAGTAGTACCTACGCCCGCAACTACGAGCAGTACTTC. It encodes CASSTYARNYEQYF.

In DNA form, the CDR3 reads TGTGCCAGCAGCATTCCGGACTCGGGGTACCAAGAGACCCAGTACTTC. Its protein product is CASSIPDSGYQETQYF. V and J are TRBV7-8 and TRBJ2-5; D is perhaps TRBD2 (5 bases). The CDR3 extends over 16 amino acids. Germline CDR1 reads SGHVS; CDR2 reads FQNEAQ. Trimming cost V 5 bases and J 0 bases, with 16 bases left between them. Based on the CDR3 plus reference TRBV7-8 and TRBJ2-5, the full variable domain is GAGVSQSPRYKVAKRGQDVALRCDPISGHVSLFWYQQALGQGPEFLTYFQNEAQLDKSGLPSDRFFAERPEGSVSTLKIQRTQQEDSAVYLCASSIPDSGYQETQYFGPGTRLLVL.

This clonotype was seen at least ten times. V gene TRBV28 combines with J gene TRBJ2-7; D is possibly TRBD1 (6 bases). The CDR3 is 15 residues long. CDR1 is MDHEN, CDR2 SYDVKM, per germline. V gave up 7 bases and J gave up 4 bases, with 20 bases separating them. The CDR3 loop reads CASTKGGSFLYEQYF. CDR3 DNA sequence: TGTGCCAGCACTAAAGGGGGATCCTTTTTGTACGAGCAGTACTTC. The complete variable domain, with remaining parts taken from reference TRBV28 and TRBJ2-7, reads DVKVTQSSRYLVKRTGEKVFLECVQDMDHENMFWYRQDPGLGLRLIYFSYDVKMKEKGDIPEGYSVSREKKERFSLILESASTNQTSMYLCASTKGGSFLYEQYFGPGTRLTVT.

This clonotype showed up just a few times. The J gene is TRBJ1-2, the V gene TRBV9; D not certain. CDR3 length: 16 residues. The V gene lost 2 bases and the J gene lost 0 bases, with 14 bases spanning the gap. The V gene's germline CDR1 is SGDLS and CDR2 YYNGEE. DNA for the CDR3: TGTGCCAGCAGCGTCAGCCCTAAAAACCCTAACTATGGCTACACCTTC. Translation gives CASSVSPKNPNYGYTF.

This sequence joins TRBV12-3 or TRBV12-4 and TRBJ2-3; either TRBD1 or TRBD2 may supply D (5 bases each). The CDR3 covers 12 residues. The V end lost 7 bases, the J end lost 3 bases, and 8 bases lay between the germline ends. The CDR3 sequence is CASKWGTDTQYF. The CDR3, as DNA: TGTGCCAGCAAGTGGGGGACAGATACGCAGTATTTT.

The genes are TRBV20-1 and TRBJ2-6, with no clear D. Germline CDR1 DFQATT, CDR2 SNEGSKA (reference sequence). Trimming cost V 0 bases and J 4 bases, with 10 bases left between them. This CDR3 region has 15 residues. This chain's CDR3 is CSAREAPGGANVLTF. DNA of the CDR3: TGCAGTGCTAGAGAGGCTCCGGGCGGGGCCAACGTCCTGACTTTC.

V is TRBV10-3 and J is TRBJ2-3, with 8 bases matching TRBD2. The V segment lost 10 bases and the J segment 1 base; nucleotides outside the gene matches: 7. The CDR3 loop spans 14 amino acids. Germline V gene sequence: CDR1 ENHRY, CDR2 SYGVKD. CDR3 nucleotide sequence: TGTGCCACTCAGGCTAGCGGGCGCACAGATACGCAGTATTTT. Translated: CATQASGRTDTQYF.

This clonotype has just a few counts. This chain uses TRBV6-1 with TRBJ2-2, with TRBD1 matching over 9 bases. The germline gives CDR1 MNHNS, CDR2 SASEGT. The V gene end was trimmed by 6 bases and the J gene end by 4 bases; junction bases not matched to a gene: 6. This CDR3 spans 15 amino acids. This chain's CDR3 is CASSRTGGGTGELFF. CDR3 nucleotides: TGTGCCAGCAGCCGCACAGGGGGCGGCACCGGGGAGCTGTTTTTT.

In its sample, this clonotype was seen many times. The genes are TRBV6-6 and TRBJ2-1; D is ambiguous. The CDR3 is made up of 11 amino acids. Germline assignment: CDR1 MNHNY and CDR2 SVGAGI (reference sequence). V shed 11 bases and J shed 6 bases, with 11 bases lying between them. CDR3 loop: CASTLGNEQFF. DNA for the CDR3: TGTGCCTCTACGTTGGGCAATGAGCAGTTCTTC.

In its sample, this clonotype was seen a few times. This chain joins TRBV20-1 and TRBJ2-3; 8 nucleotides match TRBD2. J gave up 8 bases and V 0 bases, and 4 bases lay outside the gene matches. The CDR3 loop spans 13 amino acids. The germline V gene has CDR1 DFQATT and CDR2 SNEGSKA (reference sequence). Here the CDR3 DNA reads TGCAGTGCTAGAGATGGGAGCGGGGGTACGCAGTATTTT. Protein product: CSARDGSGGTQYF.

The chain couples TRBV6-2 or TRBV6-3 to TRBJ1-5; D is undetermined. Germline-derived CDR1 and CDR2 are MNHEY and SVGEGT. This CDR3 region has 16 residues. With 5 bases removed from V and 3 bases from J, the gap between germline ends came to 17 bases. CDR3 sequence (DNA): TGTGCCAGCAGTCGTGCCCAGGCTAGCGTCAATCAGCCCCAGCATTTT. It codes for CASSRAQASVNQPQHF.

This rearrangement joins TRBV10-3 to TRBJ2-1, with a possible D match to TRBD2 (6 bases). CDR3 length: 16 amino acids. V was pared by 2 bases and J by 0 bases, with 11 bases between. The germline CDR1 and CDR2 sequences are ENHRY and SYGVKD. This chain's CDR3 is CAISEAGRSSYNEQFF. For the CDR3, the DNA is TGTGCCATCAGTGAGGCGGGGCGGAGCTCCTACAATGAGCAGTTCTTC.

The J gene is TRBJ2-1, the V gene TRBV19, with 7 nucleotides matching TRBD1. This CDR3 region has 14 residues. Trimming took 8 bases from V and 1 from J; bases not matched to a gene: 5. Germline CDR1 reads LNHDA; CDR2 reads SQIVND (reference sequence). CDR3 residues: CASSIRGSYNEQFF. CDR3 DNA: TGTGCCAGTTCCATCAGGGGGTCCTACAATGAGCAGTTCTTC. Variable domain in full (rest from reference TRBV19 and TRBJ2-1): DGGITQSPKYLFRKEGQNVTLSCEQNLNHDAMYWYRQDPGQGLRLIYYSQIVNDFQKGDIAEGYSVSREKKESFPLTVTSAQKNPTAFYLCASSIRGSYNEQFFGPGTRLTVL.

This rearrangement joins TRBV20-1 to TRBJ2-7; 8 bases fit TRBD1. With V trimmed by 2 bases and J by 5 bases, 11 bases remained unmatched. This CDR3 is 15 amino acids long. Per germline, CDR1 DFQATT and CDR2 SNEGSKA (reference sequence). As DNA, the CDR3 is TGCAGTGCTAGAATAGGGCAGGGGGCGGTCGACGAGCAGTACTTC. Protein product: CSARIGQGAVDEQYF.

This clonotype was seen only a few times. This chain joins TRBV7-2 and TRBJ2-2; D not certain. The V end was cut by 1 base, the J end by 7 bases, with 16 bases between. Germline CDR1 and CDR2: SGHTA and FQGNSA. The CDR3 consists of 16 residues. CDR3 DNA: TGTGCCAGCAGCTTAGGTGGTCCCCGAACGGGCGGGGAGCTGTTTTTT. It codes for CASSLGGPRTGGELFF.

This clonotype was detected ten times or more. The chain has TRBV6-2 or TRBV6-3 and TRBJ1-5, with D tentatively TRBD1 (6 bases). The CDR3 length is 14 residues. Per the germline V gene, CDR1 is MNHEY and CDR2 is SVGEGT. The V end lost 6 bases, the J end lost 7 bases, and 16 bases lay between the germline ends. The DNA for the CDR3 is TGTGCCAGCAGACTGGGGGCGCCTGCCCAGCCCCAGCATTTT. It specifies CASRLGAPAQPQHF.

The chain uses TRBV7-2 and TRBJ2-1; D unresolved. Germline V gene data show CDR1 as SGHTA and CDR2 as FQGNSA. V lost 5 bases and J lost 5, with 10 bases in between. The CDR3 is 13 residues long. In DNA, the CDR3 is TGTGCCAGCAGCATTTCCTTCGACAATGAGCAGTTCTTC. Protein: CASSISFDNEQFF. Filled out from reference TRBV7-2 and TRBJ2-1, the complete variable domain reads GAGVSQSPSNKVTEKGKDVELRCDPISGHTALYWYRQSLGQGLEFLIYFQGNSAPDKSGLPSDRFSAERTGGSVSTLTIQRTQQEDSAVYLCASSISFDNEQFFGPGTRLTVL.

The V call is TRBV18, the J call TRBJ1-2, with 9 positions matching TRBD1. The CDR3 length is 15 residues. CDR1 is KGHSH and CDR2 is LQKENI in the germline V gene. J gave up 8 bases and V 3 bases, and 10 bases lay outside the gene matches. CDR3 residues: CASSPKNRGLQGYTF. CDR3 in DNA: TGTGCCAGCTCACCTAAGAACAGGGGGCTCCAAGGCTACACCTTC.